This T cell receptor beta chain was found in a study of blood T cell repertoires in COVID-19. Study context: Both acute and convalescent COVID-19 samples were obtained from the United States, Italy and Spain.

Original data processing: Scientists estimated how many nucleated cells there were by amplifying reference gene primers. Sequencing used immunoSEQ multiplex PCR; TCRdb keeps in-frame clones, though not all of them. Clonal size and the V and J genes are those of that table, whereas D and trimming came from the DNA. The sample records roughly 500,000 clones, roughly 90% being singletons. Participants' own reports of clinical history determined their cohort assignment. Cohort 3 donors were reported recovered after two negative PCRs, clearance, or symptom resolution. The source of this sequence is a woman between 35 and 50 years old who had recovered from COVID-19. Sequenced input: PBMCs or T cells enriched from blood (not recorded which).

For the CDR3, the DNA is TGTGCCAGCAGCCACGACAGGGACCCTGGAAACACCATATATTTT. Its translation: CASSHDRDPGNTIYF. The chain carries TRBV2 and TRBJ1-3; the match to TRBD1 covers 7 bases. Germline values: CDR1 SNHLY, CDR2 FYNNEI. The V segment lost 6 bases and the J segment 2 bases; nucleotides outside the gene matches: 7. The CDR3 is 15 residues long.